This T cell receptor beta chain was captured by sequencing in a study of early T cells in non-severe SARS-CoV-2 infection. Across the study: From unsorted whole blood, bulk RNA was sequenced, and the chains remained unpaired.

TCRdb reprocessed the 5' RACE reads with MiXCR, giving one entry per CDR3 protein. The table includes just under 30,000 distinct CDR3 sequences, approximately 4.7% detected once. This sequence was found in an adult who was a healthcare worker with PCR-confirmed SARS-CoV-2 infection or an uninfected control (not recorded which). Sequences were obtained from whole blood.

CDR3 coding DNA: TGTGCCAGCAGCTTAGAACCTCCCGAGCAGTACTTC. The encoded protein is CASSLEPPEQYF. The rearrangement joins TRBV7-8 to TRBJ2-7; no clear D. This CDR3 is 12 amino acids long. The V end lost 1 base, the J end lost 6 bases, and 7 bases lay between the germline ends. The V gene's germline CDR1 is SGHVS and CDR2 FQNEAQ.